The 13 T cell receptor beta chains given below trace back to one sample, sequenced in a study of T cell repertoires in cytomegalovirus infection. TCRdb analysed the reads with MiXCR anew, one entry per CDR3 protein. The sample lists 200,000 or so distinct CDR3 sequences, about 40% seen once, with roughly three fifths in the top ten. Their antigens are not known. Sequenced here: CD8+ T cells from cultured PBMCs, sampled from culture after CMV antigen stimulation. Receptors originate from a human donor in good health (CMV status not recorded). Some clones in this sample may be carry-over from other donors' samples.

This clonotype showed up just a few times. An end of the junction does not agree with germline; a read error may underlie this. The chain has TRBV10-2 and TRBJ1-2; tentatively, D is TRBD1 (6 bases). CDR3 size: 12 residues. Germline V lookup: CDR1 WSHSY, CDR2 SAAADI. CDR3 sequence: CASSDMTGYTPF. CDR3 sequence (DNA): TGCGCCAGCAGTGATATGACAGGTTACACCCCCTTC.

This sequence joins TRBV7-9 and TRBJ1-1, with TRBD1 matching over 8 bases. Unmatched junction bases numbered 4, after V lost 3 bases and J lost 1 base. The CDR3 is 15 amino acids. Germline assignment: CDR1 SEHNR and CDR2 FQNEAQ (reference sequence). The CDR3 sequence is CASSLEGQANTEAFF. In nucleotides, the CDR3 is TGTGCCAGCAGCTTGGAGGGACAGGCGAACACTGAAGCTTTCTTT.

The chain uses TRBV28 and TRBJ2-7; D is uncertain. V lost 3 bases to trimming and J lost 3 bases, with 6 bases between them. Germline CDR1 and CDR2: MDHEN and SYDVKM. The CDR3 is 12 amino acids. The CDR3 region is CASSFLSYEQYF. CDR3 coding DNA: TGTGCCAGCAGTTTTTTAAGCTACGAGCAGTACTTC.

The V gene is TRBV2, the J gene TRBJ2-2; D remains ambiguous. Between the trimmed V and J ends, which lost 2 bases and 5 bases, there was a span of 9 bases. Looked up from germline, CDR1 is SNHLY and CDR2 is FYNNEI. The CDR3 extends over 14 amino acids. The CDR3 sequence is CASSELAGTGELFF. The CDR3 DNA reads TGTGCCAGCAGTGAATTGGCCGGAACCGGGGAGCTGTTTTTT. Drawing the rest from reference TRBV2 and TRBJ2-2, the complete variable domain is EPEVTQTPSHQVTQMGQEVILRCVPISNHLYFYWYRQILGQKVEFLVSFYNNEISEKSEIFDDQFSVERPDGSNFTLKIRSTKLEDSAMYFCASSELAGTGELFFGEGSRLTVL.

This clonotype was seen more than once but under ten times. V gene TRBV4-1 combines with J gene TRBJ2-4, with D maybe TRBD2 (5 bases). Trimming left V 4 bases short and J 0 bases short, with 16 bases between. Per germline, CDR1 MGHRA and CDR2 YSYEKL. CDR3 length equals 17 residues. The chain's CDR3 is CASSPIGEGLAKNIQYF. CDR3 nucleotide sequence: TGCGCCAGCAGCCCGATCGGCGAGGGATTAGCCAAAAACATTCAGTACTTC.

The chain recombines TRBV20-1 with TRBJ1-5, with D hard to call. The CDR3 spans 14 residues. V lost 5 bases and J 7 bases, leaving 18 bases between the germline ends. CDR1 is DFQATT and CDR2 is SNEGSKA in the germline V gene (reference sequence). The CDR3 sequence is CSAYDRVSWQPQHF. CDR3 sequence (DNA): TGCAGTGCTTACGATCGTGTGTCGTGGCAGCCCCAGCATTTT.

The chain carries TRBV12-3 or TRBV12-4 and TRBJ2-1; TRBD1 matches 7 bases. The CDR3 covers 15 residues. V dropped 6 bases and J dropped 8; count of bases not matched to a gene: 13. The CDR3 DNA reads TGTGCCAGCAGCCCAGGGGGTATTGTTGCGGATGAGCAGTTCTTC. Its protein product is CASSPGGIVADEQFF.

CDR3 region: CASSRRDGNTEAFF. CDR3 nucleotides: TGTGCCAGCAGCCGCCGGGACGGGAACACTGAAGCTTTCTTT. The gene calls are TRBV11-2 and TRBJ1-1; weak D call: TRBD1 (5 bases). Germline-derived CDR1 and CDR2 are SGHAT and FQNNGV. This CDR3 is built from 14 residues. The ends were cut back, 5 bases at V and 1 base at J, with 11 bases in the middle.

This chain joins TRBV7-9 and TRBJ1-1; D call uncertain. Germline V gene sequence: CDR1 SEHNR, CDR2 FQNEAQ (reference sequence). This CDR3 region has 14 residues. Deletions cut 5 bases from V and 1 base from J, with 11 bases between. The CDR3 coding sequence is TGTGCCAGCAGCCTCCGGGATCGGAACACTGAAGCTTTCTTT. Translation gives CASSLRDRNTEAFF.

The chain has TRBV6-5 and TRBJ2-7; TRBD2 agrees at 12 bases. CDR1 is MNHEY, CDR2 SVGAGI, per germline. This CDR3 has 16 amino acids. The V and J ends lost 0 bases and 6 bases, in that order; junction bases with no gene match: 6. DNA for the CDR3: TGTGCCAGCAGTTACTCTCGACTAGCGGGAGCCAGCGAGCAGTACTTC. Translated, it gives CASSYSRLAGASEQYF.

The gene calls are TRBV5-4 and TRBJ2-1, with 13 positions matching TRBD2. Trimming took 6 bases from V and 8 from J; bases not matched to a gene: 11. This CDR3 region has 16 residues. CDR1 is SGHNT and CDR2 is YYREEE in the germline V gene (reference sequence). For the CDR3, the DNA is TGTGCCAGCACGAGGACTAGCGGGAGAGTACATGATGAGCAGTTCTTC. Its protein is CASTRTSGRVHDEQFF.

The CDR3 DNA is TGCGCCAGCAGCCCCCTTCGTGGGGCGGCTGAAAAACTGTTTTTT. Translated, it gives CASSPLRGAAEKLFF. This chain connects TRBV4-1 to TRBJ1-4, with a weak D call TRBD1 (5 bases). V gave up 4 bases and J gave up 7 bases, with 16 bases separating them. The germline V gene encodes CDR1 MGHRA and CDR2 YSYEKL. This CDR3 has 15 amino acids.

This sequence joins TRBV9 and TRBJ2-5; D gene ambiguous. CDR3 length equals 14 residues. CDR1 SGDLS and CDR2 YYNGEE come from the germline V gene. Between the trimmed V and J ends, which lost 0 bases and 2 bases, there was a span of 8 bases. This CDR3 is CASSVDMSQETQYF. The CDR3 nucleotides are TGTGCCAGCAGCGTAGATATGAGTCAAGAGACCCAGTACTTC.